This T cell receptor (beta chain) was documented in a study of shared clonotypes between healthy human individuals. For the study at large: A donor's plate count was three for CD4 naive and three for CD4 memory; CD8 naive had two and CD8 memory one.

Each of the donors was a healthy adult who was HIV-negative and had not had a recent acute infection or vaccination. This was a deep-level run. Generated by immunoSEQ multiplex PCR, the TCRdb table keeps only in-frame clones and is missing some. Of around 2.5 million clones listed, 93% are singletons. Trimming cost V 4 bases and J 0 bases; bases outside gene matches: 5. This CDR3 is 15 amino acids long. Germline values: CDR1 SGHRS, CDR2 YFSETQ. This clonotype was sampled from a man between 18 and 35 years old in good health. Some clones in this sample may be carry-over from other donors' samples. The sample was naive CD4+ T cells from PBMCs. Subset noted: CD45RA+ positively selected. This chain joins TRBV5-1 and TRBJ1-2, with 8 bases fitting TRBD1. CDR3 sequence (DNA): TGCGCCAGCAGCCCCCAGACAGGGGCTAACTATGGCTACACCTTC. This sequence encodes CASSPQTGANYGYTF. Full variable domain (missing parts from reference TRBV5-1 and TRBJ1-2): KAGVTQTPRYLIKTRGQQVTLSCSPISGHRSVSWYQQTPGQGLQFLFEYFSETQRNKGNFPGRFSGRQFSNSRSEMNVSTLELGDSALYLCASSPQTGANYGYTFGSGTRLTVV.